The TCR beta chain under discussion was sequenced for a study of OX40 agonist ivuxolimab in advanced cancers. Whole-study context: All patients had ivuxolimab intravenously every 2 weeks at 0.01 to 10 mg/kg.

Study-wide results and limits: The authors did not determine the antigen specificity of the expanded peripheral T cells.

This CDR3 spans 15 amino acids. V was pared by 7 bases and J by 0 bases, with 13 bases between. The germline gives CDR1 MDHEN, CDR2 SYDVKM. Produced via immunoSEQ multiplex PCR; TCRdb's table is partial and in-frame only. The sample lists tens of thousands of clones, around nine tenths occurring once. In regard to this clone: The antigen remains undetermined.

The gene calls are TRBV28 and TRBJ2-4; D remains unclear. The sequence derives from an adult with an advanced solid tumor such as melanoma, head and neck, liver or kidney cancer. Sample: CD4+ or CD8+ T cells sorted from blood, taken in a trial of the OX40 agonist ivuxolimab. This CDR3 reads CASNPSALAKNIQYF. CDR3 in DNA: TGTGCCAGCAACCCCTCCGCCCTAGCCAAAAACATTCAGTACTTC.